The 19 T cell receptor beta chains given below trace back to one sample, sequenced in a study of cytomegalovirus exposure and HLA in healthy donors. Primers for the PCR totalled 60 Vbeta and 13 Jbeta. The assay was immunoSEQ multiplex PCR, and TCRdb's table has in-frame clones only and misses some. The data show more than 95,000 clones, roughly 80% seen once. The sequenced material came from PBMCs. These receptor sequences come from a woman aged 40 to 49 in good health and CMV-seronegative.

The V gene is TRBV4-1, the J gene TRBJ2-1; 9 bases fit TRBD2. V shed 0 bases and J 5 bases; nucleotides not matched to a gene: 8. CDR3 size: 17 residues. The V gene's germline CDR1 is MGHRA and CDR2 YSYEKL. CDR3 nucleotides: TGCGCCAGCAGCCAAGATGCGGGACTAGCCACTCACAATGAGCAGTTCTTC. Amino acids: CASSQDAGLATHNEQFF.

The CDR3 nucleotides read TGTGCCAGCAGTTATGGCGGGAGGCATTCCTACGAGCAGTACTTC. It yields the protein CASSYGGRHSYEQYF. The gene calls are TRBV6-5 and TRBJ2-7; the match to TRBD2 covers 8 bases. This CDR3 comprises 15 residues. CDR1 is MNHEY, CDR2 SVGAGI, per germline. With 3 bases clipped from V and 1 base from J, the junction kept 5 bases outside the gene matches.

V gene TRBV4-3 combines with J gene TRBJ2-7, with 10 bases aligning to TRBD2. CDR3 length equals 17 residues. Germline lookup yields CDR1 LGHNA and CDR2 YSLEER. V shed 1 base and J 2 bases; nucleotides not matched to a gene: 8. CDR3 region: CASSQVSSAGGAYEQYF. In nucleotides, the CDR3 is TGCGCCAGCAGCCAAGTATCATCAGCGGGGGGGGCCTACGAGCAGTACTTC.

This clone appeared a single time. The CDR3 region has the DNA TGTGCCAGCAGCTTGAAAACAGGGAGTCCCTATGGCTACACCTTC. Protein sequence: CASSLKTGSPYGYTF. This rearrangement joins TRBV5-4 to TRBJ1-2, with D possibly matching TRBD1 (6 bases). CDR3 size: 15 residues. V was trimmed by 1 base and J by 4 bases, leaving 14 bases between them. Per germline, CDR1 SGHNT and CDR2 YYREEE (reference sequence).

CDR3 region: CTSSQDFPLREYAGGPRTQYF. In nucleotides, the CDR3 is TGCACCAGCAGCCAAGATTTCCCCCTCCGAGAGTACGCGGGAGGGCCTAGAACGCAGTATTTT. The gene calls are TRBV1 and TRBJ2-3; the tabulated D call, TRBD2, remains unverified against the DNA. TRBV1 is recorded as a pseudogene. This CDR3 is built from 21 residues.

The rearrangement uses TRBV7-2 and TRBJ2-1; 7 nucleotides match TRBD2. Trimming took 3 bases from V and 2 from J; bases not matched to a gene: 4. The CDR3 is 15 amino acids. Germline V gene data show CDR1 as SGHTA and CDR2 as FQGNSA. DNA for the CDR3: TGTGCCAGCAGCTTCCGGGACTACGCCTACAATGAGCAGTTCTTC. Translating it yields CASSFRDYAYNEQFF.

The chain couples TRBV7-2 to TRBJ2-5; D is possibly TRBD1 (6 bases). CDR3 length: 13 residues. Trimming removed 1 base at V and 8 bases at J, with 11 bases between. Per germline, CDR1 SGHTA and CDR2 FQGNSA. The CDR3 DNA sequence: TGTGCCAGCAGCTTAGGGACAGAGGGAACCCAGTACTTC. Translation gives CASSLGTEGTQYF.

V is TRBV10-1 and J is TRBJ1-4, with TRBD1 as a possible D gene (5 bases). Germline V gene sequence: CDR1 WNHNN, CDR2 SYGVQD (reference sequence). V lost 6 bases to trimming and J lost 5 bases, with 13 bases between them. This CDR3 has 14 amino acids. CDR3 nucleotide sequence: TGCGCCAGCAGCACAGGTTGGCGAAATGAAAAACTGTTTTTT. This sequence encodes CASSTGWRNEKLFF.

With regard to this clone: Other DNA sequences in this sample translate to the same CDR3. Here the CDR3 DNA reads TGTGCCAGCAGTTTTAACGCGGGAGGGTTACTAGGAAATGAGCAGTTCTTC. Its translation: CASSFNAGGLLGNEQFF. The chain combines TRBV27 with TRBJ2-1; 9 bases are a match to TRBD2. CDR3 length equals 17 residues. Germline values: CDR1 MNHEY, CDR2 SMNVEV (reference sequence). The junction had 13 bases not matched to a gene; V was cut back by 3 bases and J by 7 bases.

The CDR3 is CASSPPRSKVSDGYTF. CDR3 bases: TGTGCCAGCTCACCACCGAGGAGTAAAGTGAGTGATGGCTACACCTTC. V gene TRBV18 combines with J gene TRBJ1-2; D uncertain. The CDR3 loop spans 16 amino acids. Germline-derived CDR1 and CDR2 are KGHSH and LQKENI. The V end lost 0 bases, the J end lost 6 bases, and 17 bases lay between the germline ends.

The chain carries TRBV15 and TRBJ2-2, with 7 bases matching TRBD1. V shed 9 bases, J shed 8 bases, and the junction held 24 bases outside the gene matches. The CDR3 loop spans 18 amino acids. The germline V gene has CDR1 LNHNV and CDR2 YYDKDF (reference sequence). CDR3: CATVNLRQGPAGAGELFF. The CDR3 DNA sequence: TGTGCCACGGTAAATCTGAGACAGGGCCCGGCCGGCGCGGGGGAGCTGTTTTTT.

The chain couples TRBV9 to TRBJ2-1; 8 bases align to TRBD1. The CDR3 has 16 amino acids. Trimming at V came to 3 bases and at J to 3 bases, leaving 8 bases not matched to a gene. Germline V lookup: CDR1 SGDLS, CDR2 YYNGEE. CDR3 residues: CASSEYRDRIYNEQFF. CDR3 nucleotides: TGTGCCAGCAGCGAGTACCGGGACAGGATCTACAATGAGCAGTTCTTC.

The genes are TRBV5-1 and TRBJ2-7, with a tentative D call TRBD2 (7 bases). The V gene's germline CDR1 is SGHRS and CDR2 YFSETQ. Trimming left V 2 bases short and J 4 bases short, with 16 bases between. This CDR3 spans 15 amino acids. CDR3 coding DNA: TGCGCCAGCAGCTTTCAAGGGGGAGGGCGTTACGAGCAGTACTTC. It encodes CASSFQGGGRYEQYF.

The V and J genes are TRBV19 and TRBJ2-1, with 7 bases lining up with TRBD1. Trimming removed 4 bases from V and 0 bases from J; junction bases left unmatched: 6. CDR1 LNHDA and CDR2 SQIVND come from the germline V gene (reference sequence). The CDR3 totals 16 residues. This chain's CDR3 is CASSTGTESSYNEQFF. The CDR3 DNA is TGTGCCAGTAGTACCGGGACAGAAAGCTCCTACAATGAGCAGTTCTTC.

The chain couples TRBV28 to TRBJ2-1; TRBD2 might be the D (6 bases). Trimming shortened V by 4 bases and J by 8 bases, and 9 bases separated the two germline ends. The germline V gene encodes CDR1 MDHEN and CDR2 SYDVKM. The CDR3 has 12 residues. The CDR3 loop is CASSSLAYEQFF. The DNA for the CDR3 is TGTGCCAGCAGTTCACTAGCTTATGAGCAGTTCTTC.

The chain uses TRBV19 and TRBJ2-1; D is unclear. There are 15 residues in the CDR3. V dropped 5 bases and J dropped 5 bases, with 16 bases sitting between them. Germline-derived CDR1 and CDR2 are LNHDA and SQIVND (reference sequence). In DNA, the CDR3 is TGTGCCAGTAGTGCGACACGACACATTAACAATGAGCAGTTCTTC. Encoded protein: CASSATRHINNEQFF.

V and J are TRBV28 and TRBJ2-2; unclear D gene. The V gene's germline CDR1 is MDHEN and CDR2 SYDVKM. The CDR3 spans 14 residues. V shed 6 bases and J shed 1 base, with 9 bases lying between them. The CDR3 sequence is CASRRQVNTGELFF. Written as DNA, the CDR3 is TGTGCCAGCAGAAGGCAGGTGAACACCGGGGAGCTGTTTTTT.

The chain has TRBV6-1 and TRBJ1-4; 9 bases are shared with TRBD1. Germline CDR1 reads MNHNS; CDR2 reads SASEGT. The ends lost 5 bases at V and 8 bases at J; junction bases unmatched: 6. The CDR3 has 14 amino acids. This CDR3 is CASSTGQGSEKLFF. In DNA, the CDR3 is TGTGCCAGCAGTACCGGACAGGGGAGCGAAAAACTGTTTTTT.

V is TRBV7-9 and J is TRBJ1-1, with TRBD1 as a possible D gene (5 bases). V lost 3 bases and J 0 bases, leaving 14 bases between the germline ends. This CDR3 has 16 amino acids. The V gene's germline CDR1 is SEHNR and CDR2 FQNEAQ (reference sequence). CDR3 bases: TGTGCCAGCAGCTTTGGGGGGGGTGCTATGAACACTGAAGCTTTCTTT. This encodes CASSFGGGAMNTEAFF.